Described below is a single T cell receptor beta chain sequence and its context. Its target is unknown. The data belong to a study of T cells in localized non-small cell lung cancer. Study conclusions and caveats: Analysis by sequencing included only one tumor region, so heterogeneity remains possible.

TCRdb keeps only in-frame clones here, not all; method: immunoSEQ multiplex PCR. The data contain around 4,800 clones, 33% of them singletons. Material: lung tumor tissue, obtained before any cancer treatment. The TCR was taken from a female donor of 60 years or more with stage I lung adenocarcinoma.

The CDR3 DNA follows: TGTGCCATCAGTGAGGGAGGGGCCACTAACACCGGGGAGCTGTTTTTT. Protein sequence: CAISEGGATNTGELFF. This chain uses TRBV10-3 with TRBJ2-2; D possibly corresponds to TRBD2 (6 bases). The V gene lost 2 bases and the J gene lost 2 bases, with 12 bases spanning the gap. From germline, CDR1 is ENHRY and CDR2 SYGVKD. The CDR3 runs to 16 residues.